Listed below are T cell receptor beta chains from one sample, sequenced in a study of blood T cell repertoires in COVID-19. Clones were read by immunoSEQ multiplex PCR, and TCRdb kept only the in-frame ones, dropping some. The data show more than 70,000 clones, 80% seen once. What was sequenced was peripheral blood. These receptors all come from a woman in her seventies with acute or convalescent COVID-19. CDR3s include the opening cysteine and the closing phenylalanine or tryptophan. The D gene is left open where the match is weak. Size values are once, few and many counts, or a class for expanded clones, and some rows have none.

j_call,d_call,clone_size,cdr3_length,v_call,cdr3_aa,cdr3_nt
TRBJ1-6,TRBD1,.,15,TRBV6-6,CASSGQGAYNSPLHF,TGTGCCAGCAGTGGACAGGGCGCCTATAATTCACCCCTCCACTTT
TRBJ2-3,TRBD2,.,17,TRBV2,CASSLRLAGGPGDTQYF,TGTGCCAGCAGTCTCCGACTAGCGGGGGGCCCAGGGGATACGCAGTATTTT
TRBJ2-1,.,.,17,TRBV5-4,CASSLELGGSSYNEQFF,TGTGCCAGCAGCTTGGAGTTAGGGGGAAGCTCCTACAATGAGCAGTTCTTC
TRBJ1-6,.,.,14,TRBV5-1,CASSLQEGNSPLHF,TGCGCCAGCAGCTTACAGGAGGGTAATTCACCCCTCCACTTT
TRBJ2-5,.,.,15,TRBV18,CASSPFKTDQETQYF,TGTGCCAGCTCACCATTTAAGACAGACCAAGAGACCCAGTACTTC
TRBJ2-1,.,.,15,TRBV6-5,CASRWASEPYNEQFF,TGTGCCAGCAGGTGGGCTAGCGAGCCCTACAATGAGCAGTTCTTC
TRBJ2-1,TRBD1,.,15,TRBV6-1,CASSERDRGFNEQFF,TGTGCCAGCAGTGAAAGGGACAGGGGGTTCAATGAGCAGTTCTTC
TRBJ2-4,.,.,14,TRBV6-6,CASSLEETKNIQYF,TGTGCCAGCAGTCTAGAGGAGACCAAAAACATTCAGTACTTC
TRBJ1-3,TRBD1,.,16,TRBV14,CASSQLNRQGLGTIYF,TGTGCCAGCAGCCAACTCAACCGACAGGGGTTGGGCACCATATATTTT
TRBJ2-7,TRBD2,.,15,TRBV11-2,CASRRTSGSSYEQYF,TGTGCCAGCAGACGGACTAGCGGGAGCTCCTACGAGCAGTACTTC
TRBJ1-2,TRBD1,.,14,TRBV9,CASSKSGTGYGYTF,TGTGCCAGCAGCAAATCCGGGACAGGGTATGGCTACACCTTC
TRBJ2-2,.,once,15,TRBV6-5,CASTHGGVLVGELFF,TGTGCCAGCACCCACGGAGGGGTGTTGGTCGGGGAGCTGTTTTTT
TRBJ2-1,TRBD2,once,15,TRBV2,CASSGNLAGRNEQFF,TGTGCCAGCAGTGGGAACCTAGCGGGACGCAATGAGCAGTTCTTC
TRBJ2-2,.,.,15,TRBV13,CASSLAGAYTGELFF,TGTGCCAGCAGCTTAGCTGGGGCCTACACCGGGGAGCTGTTTTTT
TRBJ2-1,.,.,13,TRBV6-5,CASSRTVYNEQFF,TGTGCCAGCAGTCGGACTGTATACAATGAGCAGTTCTTC
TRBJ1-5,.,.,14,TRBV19,CASSETGGNQPQHF,TGTGCCAGTAGTGAGACAGGAGGCAATCAGCCCCAGCATTTT
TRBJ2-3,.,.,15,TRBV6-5,CASSLRDSLTDTQYF,TGTGCCAGCAGTCTGCGGGACAGCCTAACAGATACGCAGTATTTT
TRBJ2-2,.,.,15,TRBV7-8,CASSLDRIHTGELFF,TGTGCCAGCAGCCTCGACAGGATACACACCGGGGAGCTGTTTTTT
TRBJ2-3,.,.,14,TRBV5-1,CASSSQVGGDTQYF,TGCGCCAGCAGCTCCCAGGTGGGTGGAGATACGCAGTATTTT
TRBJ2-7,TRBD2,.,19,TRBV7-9,CASSGEWLAGVSSSYEQYF,TGTGCCAGCAGCGGGGAGTGGTTAGCGGGAGTTTCAAGCTCCTACGAGCAGTACTTC
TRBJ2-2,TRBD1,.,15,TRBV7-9,CASSLVGTGSGELFF,TGTGCCAGCAGCTTAGTCGGGACAGGGTCCGGGGAGCTGTTTTTT
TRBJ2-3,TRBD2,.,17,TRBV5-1,CASSLGSGGASTDTQYF,TGCGCCAGCAGCTTGGGTAGCGGGGGGGCCAGTACAGATACGCAGTATTTT
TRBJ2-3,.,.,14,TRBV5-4,CASSLDRVADTQYF,TGTGCCAGCAGCTTGGACAGGGTCGCAGATACGCAGTATTTT
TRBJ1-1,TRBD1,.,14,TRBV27,CASRPTGVTAEAFF,TGTGCCAGCAGGCCTACAGGGGTTACGGCTGAAGCTTTCTTT
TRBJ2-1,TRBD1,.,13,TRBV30,CAGLRTGRNEQFF,TGTGCCGGATTAAGGACAGGCCGGAATGAGCAGTTCTTC
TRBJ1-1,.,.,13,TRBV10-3,CAISRHGNTEAFF,TGTGCCATCAGTAGACATGGGAACACTGAAGCTTTCTTT
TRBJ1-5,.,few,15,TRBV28,CASLKTGRNNQPQHF,TGTGCCAGCCTCAAGACAGGTAGAAACAATCAGCCCCAGCATTTT
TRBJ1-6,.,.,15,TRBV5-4,CASSSGTHYNSPLHF,TGTGCCAGCAGCTCCGGGACTCACTATAATTCACCCCTCCACTTT
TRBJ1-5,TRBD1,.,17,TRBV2,CASSPDRGRRSNQPQHF,TGTGCCAGCAGCCCGGACAGGGGGCGTAGGAGCAATCAGCCCCAGCATTTT
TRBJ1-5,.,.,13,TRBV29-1,CSVASGRTEPQHF,TGCAGCGTTGCTTCAGGGAGGACGGAGCCCCAGCATTTT
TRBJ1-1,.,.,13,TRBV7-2,CASSATFNTEAFF,TGTGCCAGCAGCGCGACATTTAACACTGAAGCTTTCTTT
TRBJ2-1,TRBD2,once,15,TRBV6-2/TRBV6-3,CASSYTGEGYNEQFF,TGTGCCAGCAGTTACACGGGGGAGGGCTACAATGAGCAGTTCTTC
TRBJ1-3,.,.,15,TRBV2,CASSEVVFSGNTIYF,TGTGCCAGCAGTGAAGTCGTCTTCTCTGGAAACACCATATATTTT
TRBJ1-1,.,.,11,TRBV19,CASSTDTEAFF,TGTGCCAGTAGTACGGACACTGAAGCTTTCTTT
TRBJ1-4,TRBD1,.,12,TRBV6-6,CASQQGAEKLFF,TGTGCCAGCCAACAGGGGGCTGAAAAACTGTTTTTT
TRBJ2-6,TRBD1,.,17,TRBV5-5,CASSLGQGAAGANVLTF,TGTGCCAGCAGCCTTGGACAGGGGGCTGCTGGGGCCAACGTCCTGACTTTC
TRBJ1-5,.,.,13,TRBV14,CASSQGALKPQHF,TGTGCCAGCAGCCAAGGGGCTCTAAAGCCCCAGCATTTT
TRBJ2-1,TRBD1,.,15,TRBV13,CASSRSTGINNEQFF,TGTGCCAGCAGCCGATCGACAGGGATAAACAATGAGCAGTTCTTC
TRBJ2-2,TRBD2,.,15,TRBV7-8,CASSRLAGNTGELFF,TGTGCCAGCAGCCGACTAGCGGGAAACACCGGGGAGCTGTTTTTT
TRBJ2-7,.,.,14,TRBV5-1,CASSLERWSYEQYF,TGCGCCAGCAGCTTGGAACGGTGGTCCTACGAGCAGTACTTC
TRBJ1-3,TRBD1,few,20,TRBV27,CASSLRGTGAPASSGNTIYF,TGTGCCAGCAGTTTACGTGGGACAGGGGCCCCGGCCAGCTCTGGAAACACCATATATTTT
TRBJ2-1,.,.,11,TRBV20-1,CTLAGYNEQFF,TGCACCTTAGCCGGCTACAATGAGCAGTTCTTC
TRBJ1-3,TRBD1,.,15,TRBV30,CAWSGDRALGNTIYF,TGTGCCTGGAGTGGGGACAGAGCTCTGGGAAACACCATATATTTT
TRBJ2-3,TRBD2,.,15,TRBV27,CASSHLTGGTDTQYF,TGTGCCAGCAGTCATTTAACGGGAGGTACAGATACGCAGTATTTT
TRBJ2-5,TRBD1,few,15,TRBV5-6,CASSPGQGVRETQYF,TGTGCCAGCAGCCCTGGACAGGGGGTCAGAGAGACCCAGTACTTC
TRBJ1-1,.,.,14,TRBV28,CASSFRQGHPEAFF,TGTGCCAGCAGTTTCCGCCAGGGTCATCCTGAAGCTTTCTTT
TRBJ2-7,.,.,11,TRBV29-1,CSVDSAGEQYF,TGCAGCGTTGACTCCGCCGGCGAGCAGTACTTC
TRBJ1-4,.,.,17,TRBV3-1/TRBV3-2,CASSQTIQGLSNEKLFF,TGTGCCAGCAGCCAAACAATACAGGGCCTGAGTAATGAAAAACTGTTTTTT
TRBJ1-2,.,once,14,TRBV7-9,CASSPQGAVYGYTF,TGTGCCAGCAGCCCGCAGGGTGCCGTCTATGGCTACACCTTC
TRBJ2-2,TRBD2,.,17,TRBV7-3,CASSRLAGGANTGELFF,TGTGCCAGCAGCCGTCTAGCGGGAGGGGCGAACACCGGGGAGCTGTTTTTT
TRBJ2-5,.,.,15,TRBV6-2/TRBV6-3,CASSYKGSYRETQYF,TGTGCCAGCAGTTACAAGGGGTCCTACCGAGAGACCCAGTACTTC
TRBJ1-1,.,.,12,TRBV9,CASSPIDREAFF,TGTGCCAGCAGCCCCATAGACAGGGAAGCTTTCTTT
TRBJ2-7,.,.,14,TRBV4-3,CASSQGRNSYEQYF,TGCGCCAGCAGCCAAGGCAGGAACTCCTACGAGCAGTACTTC
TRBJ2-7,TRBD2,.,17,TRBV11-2,CASSLVSSGAVLYEQYF,TGTGCCAGCAGCTTAGTTTCTAGCGGGGCTGTCCTCTACGAGCAGTACTTC
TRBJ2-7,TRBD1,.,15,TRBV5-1,CASSQTGERAYEQYF,TGCGCCAGCAGCCAAACAGGGGAAAGGGCCTACGAGCAGTACTTC
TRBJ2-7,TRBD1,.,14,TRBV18,CASSRQGPSYEQYF,TGTGCCAGCTCTCGACAGGGGCCCTCCTACGAGCAGTACTTC
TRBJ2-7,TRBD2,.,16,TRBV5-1,CASSLGSGGPPYEQYF,TGCGCCAGCAGCTTGGGAAGCGGGGGGCCCCCCTACGAGCAGTACTTC
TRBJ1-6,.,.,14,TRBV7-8,CASSLRGIGSPLHF,TGTGCCAGCAGCTTAAGGGGAATCGGTTCACCCCTCCACTTT